This T cell receptor beta chain was sequenced during a study of control samples from healthy donors and cancer patients. Profiling relied on immunoSEQ multiplex PCR, and the TCRdb table lists in-frame clones only, not all of them. The sample contains 160,000 or so clones, 85% to 95% of which appear only once. Trimming took off 0 bases at V and 1 base at J, with 9 bases between the two ends. This CDR3 comprises 15 residues. In germline, CDR1 is SEHNR, CDR2 FQNEAQ (reference sequence). The sequenced sample consisted of blood. V gene TRBV7-9 combines with J gene TRBJ1-1; TRBD1 might be the D (5 bases). This clonotype was obtained from a man aged 45 to 65 in good health. CDR3 sequence (DNA): TGTGCCAGCAGCTTAGCGTACAGGCGGAACACTGAAGCTTTCTTT. It is translated as CASSLAYRRNTEAFF.